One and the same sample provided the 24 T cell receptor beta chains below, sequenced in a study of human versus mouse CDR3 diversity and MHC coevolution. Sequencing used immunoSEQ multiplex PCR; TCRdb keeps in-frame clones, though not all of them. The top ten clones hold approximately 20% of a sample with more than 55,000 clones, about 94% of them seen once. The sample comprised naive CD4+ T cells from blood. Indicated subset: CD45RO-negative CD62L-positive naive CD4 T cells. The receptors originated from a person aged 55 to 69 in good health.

For the CDR3, the DNA is TGTGCCATCAGTGAGGAGGAGGGTTCGTACAATGAGCAGTTCTTC. Translating it yields CAISEEEGSYNEQFF. The chain joins TRBV10-3 to TRBJ2-1; possible D gene TRBD2, 6 bases. The CDR3 consists of 15 residues. The germline CDR1 and CDR2 sequences are ENHRY and SYGVKD. V lost 2 bases and J 4 bases, leaving 12 bases between the germline ends.

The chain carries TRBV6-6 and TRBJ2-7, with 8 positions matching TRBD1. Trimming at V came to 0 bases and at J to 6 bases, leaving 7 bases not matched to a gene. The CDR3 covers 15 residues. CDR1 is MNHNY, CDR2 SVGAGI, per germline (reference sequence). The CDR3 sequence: CASSYSSQGAVEQYF. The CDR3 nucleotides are TGTGCCAGCAGTTACTCGTCCCAGGGGGCTGTCGAGCAGTACTTC.

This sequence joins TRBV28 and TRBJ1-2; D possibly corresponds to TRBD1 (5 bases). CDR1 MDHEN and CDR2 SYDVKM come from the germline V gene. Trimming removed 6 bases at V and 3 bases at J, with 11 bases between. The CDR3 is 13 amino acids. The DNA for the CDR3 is TGTGCCAGCAGCCAGGGATCGGACTATGGCTACACCTTC. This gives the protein CASSQGSDYGYTF.

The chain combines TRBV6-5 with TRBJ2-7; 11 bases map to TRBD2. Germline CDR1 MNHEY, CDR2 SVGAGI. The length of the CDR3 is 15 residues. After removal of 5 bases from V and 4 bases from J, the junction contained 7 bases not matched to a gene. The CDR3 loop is CASSPTSGSQYEQYF. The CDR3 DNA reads TGTGCCAGCAGTCCTACTAGCGGGAGTCAATACGAGCAGTACTTC.

CDR3: CASSMIGASGNTGELFF. Here the CDR3 DNA reads TGCGCCAGCAGTATGATCGGAGCTAGCGGGAACACCGGGGAGCTGTTTTTT. The chain couples TRBV5-1 to TRBJ2-2; 7 positions match TRBD2. The V gene end was trimmed by 5 bases and the J gene end by 1 base; junction bases not matched to a gene: 11. CDR3 length: 17 residues. Germline CDR1 reads SGHRS; CDR2 reads YFSETQ.

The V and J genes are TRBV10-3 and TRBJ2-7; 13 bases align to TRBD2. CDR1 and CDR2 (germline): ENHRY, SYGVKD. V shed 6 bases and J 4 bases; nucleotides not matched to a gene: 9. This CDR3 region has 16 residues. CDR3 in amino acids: CAISGGLAGSAYEQYF. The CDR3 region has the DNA TGTGCCATCAGCGGGGGACTAGCGGGATCCGCGTACGAGCAGTACTTC.

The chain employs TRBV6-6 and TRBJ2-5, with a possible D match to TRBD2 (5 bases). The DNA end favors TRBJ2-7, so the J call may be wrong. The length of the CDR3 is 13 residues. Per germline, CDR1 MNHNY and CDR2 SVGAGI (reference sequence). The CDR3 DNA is TGTGCCAGCAGTTACGGACTCCTTTACGAGCAGTACTTC. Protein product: CASSYGLLYEQYF.

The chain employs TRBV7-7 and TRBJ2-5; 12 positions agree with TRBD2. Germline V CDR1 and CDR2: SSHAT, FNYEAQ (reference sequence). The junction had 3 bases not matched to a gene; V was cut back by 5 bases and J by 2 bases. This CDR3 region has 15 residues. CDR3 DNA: TGTGCCAGCAGCCTAGGGACTAGCGGGCAAGAGACCCAGTACTTC. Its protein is CASSLGTSGQETQYF. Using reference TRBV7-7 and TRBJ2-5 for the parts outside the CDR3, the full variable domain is GAGVSQSPRYKVTKRGQDVTLRCDPISSHATLYWYQQALGQGPEFLTYFNYEAQPDKSGLPSDRFSAERPEGSISTLTIQRTEQRDSAMYRCASSLGTSGQETQYFGPGTRLLVL.

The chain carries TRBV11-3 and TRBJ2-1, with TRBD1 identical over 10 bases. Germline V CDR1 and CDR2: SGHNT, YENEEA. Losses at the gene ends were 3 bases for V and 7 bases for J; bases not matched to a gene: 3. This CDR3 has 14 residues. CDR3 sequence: CASSLGQGFNEQFF. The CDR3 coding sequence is TGTGCCAGCAGCTTGGGACAGGGGTTTAATGAGCAGTTCTTC.

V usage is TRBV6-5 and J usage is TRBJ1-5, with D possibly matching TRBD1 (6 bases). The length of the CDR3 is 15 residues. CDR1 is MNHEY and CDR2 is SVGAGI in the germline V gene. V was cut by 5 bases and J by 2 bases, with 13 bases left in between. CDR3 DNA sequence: TGTGCCAGCAGTAGGGACACCGGGGGCAATCAGCCCCAGCATTTT. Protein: CASSRDTGGNQPQHF.

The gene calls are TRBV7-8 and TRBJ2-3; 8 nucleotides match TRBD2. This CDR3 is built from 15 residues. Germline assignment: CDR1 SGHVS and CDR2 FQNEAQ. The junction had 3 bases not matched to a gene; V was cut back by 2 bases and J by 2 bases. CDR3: CASSLKRENTDTQYF. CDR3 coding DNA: TGTGCCAGCAGCTTAAAGCGGGAGAACACAGATACGCAGTATTTT.

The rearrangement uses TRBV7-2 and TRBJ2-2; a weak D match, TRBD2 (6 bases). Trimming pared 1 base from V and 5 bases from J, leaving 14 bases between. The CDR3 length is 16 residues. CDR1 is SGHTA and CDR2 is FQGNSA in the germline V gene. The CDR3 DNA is TGTGCCAGCAGCTTAGAAGGAGGGGCATGGACCGGGGAGCTGTTTTTT. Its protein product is CASSLEGGAWTGELFF. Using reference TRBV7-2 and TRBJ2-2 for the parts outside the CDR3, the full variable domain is GAGVSQSPSNKVTEKGKDVELRCDPISGHTALYWYRQSLGQGLEFLIYFQGNSAPDKSGLPSDRFSAERTGGSVSTLTIQRTQQEDSAVYLCASSLEGGAWTGELFFGEGSRLTVL.

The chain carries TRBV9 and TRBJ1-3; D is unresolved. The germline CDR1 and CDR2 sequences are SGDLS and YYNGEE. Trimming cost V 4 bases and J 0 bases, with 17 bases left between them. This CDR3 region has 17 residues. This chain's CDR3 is CASSLISQADSGNTIYF. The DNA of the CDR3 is TGTGCCAGCAGCCTCATCTCGCAGGCAGACTCTGGAAACACCATATATTTT.

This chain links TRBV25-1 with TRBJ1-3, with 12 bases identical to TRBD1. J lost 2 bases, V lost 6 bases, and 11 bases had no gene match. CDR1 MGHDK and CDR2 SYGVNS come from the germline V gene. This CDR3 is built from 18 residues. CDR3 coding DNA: TGTGCCAGCAGCCGGGACAGGGGGCTGTTAGGGGCTGGAAACACCATATATTTT. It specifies CASSRDRGLLGAGNTIYF. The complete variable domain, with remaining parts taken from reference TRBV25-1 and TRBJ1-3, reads EADIYQTPRYLVIGTGKKITLECSQTMGHDKMYWYQQDPGMELHLIHYSYGVNSTEKGDLSSESTVSRIRTEHFPLTLESARPSHTSQYLCASSRDRGLLGAGNTIYFGEGSWLTVV.

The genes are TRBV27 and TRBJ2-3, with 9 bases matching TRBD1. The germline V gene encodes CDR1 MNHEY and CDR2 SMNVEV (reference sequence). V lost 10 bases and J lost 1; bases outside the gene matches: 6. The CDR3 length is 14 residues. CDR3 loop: CATNRGPGTDTQYF. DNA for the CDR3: TGTGCCACCAACAGGGGGCCGGGCACAGATACGCAGTATTTT.

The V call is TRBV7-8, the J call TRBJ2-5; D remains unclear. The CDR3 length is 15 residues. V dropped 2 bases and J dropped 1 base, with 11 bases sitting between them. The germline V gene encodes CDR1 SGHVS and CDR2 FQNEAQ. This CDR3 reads CASSLPLPGQETQYF. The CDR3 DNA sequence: TGTGCCAGCAGCTTACCGCTTCCGGGCCAAGAGACCCAGTACTTC.

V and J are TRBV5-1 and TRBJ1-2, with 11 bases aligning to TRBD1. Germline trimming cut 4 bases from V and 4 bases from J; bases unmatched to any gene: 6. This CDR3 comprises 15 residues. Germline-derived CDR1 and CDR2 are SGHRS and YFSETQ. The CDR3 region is CASSGGTGGSYGYTF. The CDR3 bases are TGCGCCAGCAGCGGGGGGACAGGGGGTAGCTATGGCTACACCTTC.

The CDR3, as DNA: TGTGCCACCAGCAGGGAAACTAGTTTTGTAGGAGGGGAGCTGTTTTTT. Its protein is CATSRETSFVGGELFF. This chain connects TRBV15 to TRBJ2-2, with D perhaps TRBD2 (5 bases). V was pared by 3 bases and J by 8 bases, with 19 bases between. In germline, CDR1 is LNHNV, CDR2 YYDKDF (reference sequence). CDR3 size: 16 residues.

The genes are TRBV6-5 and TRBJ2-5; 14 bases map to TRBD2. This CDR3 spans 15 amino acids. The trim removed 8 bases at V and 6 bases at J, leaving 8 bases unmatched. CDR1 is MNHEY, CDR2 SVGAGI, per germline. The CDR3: CASRLAGGRGQTQYF. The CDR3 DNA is TGTGCCAGCCGACTAGCGGGAGGGCGGGGGCAGACCCAGTACTTC.

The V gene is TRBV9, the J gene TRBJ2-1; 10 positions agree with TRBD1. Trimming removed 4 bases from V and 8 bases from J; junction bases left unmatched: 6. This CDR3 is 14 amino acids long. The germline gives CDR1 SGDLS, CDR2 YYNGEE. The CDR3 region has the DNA TGTGCCAGCAGCAACCGGGACAGGGGTGATGAGCAGTTCTTC. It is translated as CASSNRDRGDEQFF.

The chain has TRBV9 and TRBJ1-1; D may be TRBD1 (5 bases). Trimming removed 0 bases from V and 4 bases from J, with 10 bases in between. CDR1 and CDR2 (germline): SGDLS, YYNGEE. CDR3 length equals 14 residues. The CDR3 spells CASSVGGVGTEAFF. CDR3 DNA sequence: TGTGCCAGCAGCGTAGGGGGGGTTGGCACTGAAGCTTTCTTT.

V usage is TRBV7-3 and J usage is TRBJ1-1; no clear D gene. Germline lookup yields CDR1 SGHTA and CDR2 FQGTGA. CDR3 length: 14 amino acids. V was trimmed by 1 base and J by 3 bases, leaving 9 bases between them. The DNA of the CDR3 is TGTGCCAGCAGCTTAAGGCGGGGAGACACTGAAGCTTTCTTT. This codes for CASSLRRGDTEAFF.

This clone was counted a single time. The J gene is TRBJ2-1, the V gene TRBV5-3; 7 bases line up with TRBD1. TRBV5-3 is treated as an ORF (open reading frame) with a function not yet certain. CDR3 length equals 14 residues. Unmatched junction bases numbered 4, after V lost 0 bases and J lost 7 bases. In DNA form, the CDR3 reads TGTGCCAGAAGCTTGGGACAGGGTGGGAATGAGCAGTTCTTC. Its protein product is CARSLGQGGNEQFF.

The CDR3 sequence is CASSLGGTLEETQYF. The CDR3 DNA reads as TGTGCCAGCAGCTTAGGGGGGACCCTTGAGGAGACCCAGTACTTC. This sequence joins TRBV7-3 and TRBJ2-5, with D possibly TRBD2 on 6 matching bases. Germline values: CDR1 SGHTA, CDR2 FQGTGA. The CDR3 has 15 residues. Trimming left V 2 bases short and J 5 bases short, with 15 bases between.